The 30 T cell receptor beta chains presented below share a single source sample, sequenced in a study of patients and donors after allogeneic stem cell transplantation. TCRdb itself ran the RT-PCR reads through MiXCR, one entry per CDR3 protein. There are 10,000 to 13,000 distinct CDR3 sequences in the sample; approximately 22% occur only once, and approximately 56% lies in the top ten. Material for sequencing was blood, either unsorted or a sorted T cell fraction (not recorded which). These receptors all stem from a human donor who was either an allogeneic HSCT recipient or a stem cell or donor lymphocyte infusion donor (not recorded which). It is not recorded whose cells these are; they may come from a transplant donor.

The chain couples TRBV6-5 to TRBJ1-4; D may be TRBD1 (6 bases). The CDR3 extends over 17 amino acids. The ends were cut back, 6 bases at V and 7 bases at J, with 24 bases in the middle. The germline V gene has CDR1 MNHEY and CDR2 SVGAGI. The DNA for the CDR3 is TGTGCCAGCAGCAACGGGCAGGGGAGGGCGGCTGGTGAAAAACTGTTTTTT. Its protein is CASSNGQGRAAGEKLFF.

This clonotype has just a few counts. The rearrangement links TRBV5-6 to TRBJ2-7, with D perhaps matching TRBD1 or TRBD2 (6 bases each). Trimming pared 0 bases from V and 0 bases from J, leaving 13 bases between. This CDR3 is built from 16 residues. Looked up from germline, CDR1 is SGHDT and CDR2 is YYEEEE. The CDR3 sequence is CASSLVPGGASYEQYF. CDR3 coding DNA: TGTGCCAGCAGCTTGGTCCCCGGGGGCGCCTCCTACGAGCAGTACTTC.

CDR3 region: CASSINRVAGELFF. Written as DNA, the CDR3 is TGTGCCAGCAGCATTAACAGGGTAGCCGGGGAGCTGTTTTTT. This chain joins TRBV7-6 and TRBJ2-2; possible D gene TRBD1, 6 bases. Between the trimmed V and J ends, which lost 5 bases and 6 bases, there was a span of 13 bases. Per germline, CDR1 SGHVS and CDR2 FNYEAQ. The CDR3 length is 14 residues.

There are many counts of this clonotype. The rearrangement links TRBV20-1 to TRBJ1-6; TRBD1 agrees at 9 bases. With V trimmed by 5 bases and J by 10 bases, 6 bases remained unmatched. The length of the CDR3 is 13 residues. In germline, CDR1 is DFQATT, CDR2 SNEGSKA (reference sequence). The CDR3 protein is CSASTGGASPLHF. CDR3 nucleotide sequence: TGCAGTGCTTCTACAGGGGGCGCCTCACCCCTCCACTTT.

This clonotype has only a few counts. The chain joins TRBV5-1 to TRBJ2-2; 9 positions agree with TRBD1. CDR3 length equals 14 residues. V lost 4 bases, J lost 5 bases, and 3 bases stayed unmatched. Germline-derived CDR1 and CDR2 are SGHRS and YFSETQ. Written as DNA, the CDR3 is TGCGCCAGCAGCGGGGACAGGGAGACCGGGGAGCTGTTTTTT. Its protein product is CASSGDRETGELFF.

The V and J genes are TRBV6-2 or TRBV6-3 and TRBJ1-1; weak D call: TRBD1 (5 bases). The length of the CDR3 is 15 residues. Germline CDR1 is MNHEY and CDR2 is SVGEGT. V was cut by 4 bases and J by 5 bases, with 17 bases left in between. The CDR3 DNA is TGTGCCAGCAGTTCTTTCGGCAGGGCCATAACTGAAGCTTTCTTT. It yields the protein CASSSFGRAITEAFF.

This clonotype occurred a few times. The J gene is TRBJ1-4, the V gene TRBV30; 9 bases are a match to TRBD1. The CDR3 is 14 amino acids. Unmatched junction bases numbered 8, after V lost 4 bases and J lost 8 bases. Germline CDR1 reads GTSNPN; CDR2 reads SVGIG (reference sequence). The CDR3 bases are TGTGCCTGGAACCCGGACAGGGGAAGCGAAAAACTGTTTTTT. Translated, it gives CAWNPDRGSEKLFF. The entire variable domain, with the rest obtained from reference TRBV30 and TRBJ1-4, is as follows: SQTIHQWPATLVQPVGSPLSLECTVEGTSNPNLYWYRQAAGRGLQLLFYSVGIGQISSEVPQNLSASRPQDRQFILSSKKLLLSDSGFYLCAWNPDRGSEKLFFGSGTQLSVL.

This clonotype came up many times. The chain employs TRBV20-1 and TRBJ1-1, with D perhaps matching TRBD1 (6 bases). Trimming took 6 bases from V and 6 from J, leaving 14 bases between them. The CDR3 totals 12 residues. Looked up from germline, CDR1 is DFQATT and CDR2 is SNEGSKA (reference sequence). As DNA, the CDR3 is TGCAGTGCGGAACAGGGACGGGCTGAAGCTTTCTTT. This translates into CSAEQGRAEAFF.

In this sample, this clonotype turned up many times. The chain employs TRBV12-3 or TRBV12-4 and TRBJ2-2; D gene ambiguous. Trimming stripped 2 bases from V and 6 bases from J, with 4 bases between. The CDR3 is made up of 12 amino acids. CDR3 sequence: CASSLRAGELFF. As DNA, the CDR3 is TGTGCCAGCAGTTTAAGGGCCGGGGAGCTGTTTTTT.

The chain is built from TRBV20-1 and TRBJ2-3; 10 bases are shared with TRBD2. Germline trimming cut 4 bases from V and 0 bases from J; bases unmatched to any gene: 13. CDR3 length: 18 amino acids. Per the germline V gene, CDR1 is DFQATT and CDR2 is SNEGSKA (reference sequence). The CDR3 coding sequence is TGCAGTGCTACCAGCGGGGGGGCCGCGGGAACGAGCACAGATACGCAGTATTTT. Translated: CSATSGGAAGTSTDTQYF.

This clonotype was counted many times. This rearrangement joins TRBV3-1 to TRBJ1-5; tentative D call: TRBD1 (6 bases). Looked up from germline, CDR1 is LGHDT and CDR2 is YNNKEL (reference sequence). V was pared by 1 base and J by 5 bases, with 9 bases between. The CDR3 totals 14 residues. CDR3 sequence (DNA): TGTGCCAGCAGCCAAGGACAGGCCCATCAGCCCCAGCATTTT. Translating gives CASSQGQAHQPQHF.

This clonotype was detected a few times. The genes are TRBV30 and TRBJ1-6; no reliable D call. This CDR3 is 14 amino acids long. Germline V lookup: CDR1 GTSNPN, CDR2 SVGIG (reference sequence). Between the trimmed V and J ends, which lost 4 bases and 6 bases, there was a span of 13 bases. CDR3 in DNA: TGTGCCTGGACCCAGTCCAAGCTTAATTCACCCCTCCACTTT. This encodes CAWTQSKLNSPLHF.

This clonotype was observed many times. The J gene is TRBJ1-6, the V gene TRBV12-3 or TRBV12-4, with D uncertain. V lost 5 bases and J 1 base, leaving 21 bases between the germline ends. The CDR3 totals 19 residues. The CDR3 loop reads CASSLLAGAGGSYNSPLHF. The CDR3 coding sequence is TGTGCCAGCAGTCTCCTAGCGGGTGCCGGAGGATCCTATAATTCACCCCTCCACTTT.

This clonotype was seen only a few times. The chain joins TRBV7-9 to TRBJ1-1; D remains ambiguous. The V and J ends lost 3 bases and 0 bases respectively, with 11 bases between them. The CDR3 is made up of 15 amino acids. CDR1 SEHNR and CDR2 FQNEAQ come from the germline V gene (reference sequence). Here the CDR3 DNA reads TGTGCCAGCAGCTTTTCTTCCCGGGTGAACACTGAAGCTTTCTTT. This encodes CASSFSSRVNTEAFF.

This clonotype was counted between two and nine times. The chain joins TRBV7-2 to TRBJ1-2; 7 nucleotides agree with TRBD1. Germline lookup yields CDR1 SGHTA and CDR2 FQGNSA. This CDR3 has 13 residues. V was pared by 1 base and J by 8 bases, with 4 bases of the junction left unmatched. CDR3 residues: CASSLEQGEGYTF. CDR3 DNA sequence: TGTGCCAGCAGCTTAGAGCAGGGGGAGGGCTACACCTTC.

The chain uses TRBV20-1 and TRBJ1-1; no reliable D call. The CDR3 loop spans 12 amino acids. Per the germline V gene, CDR1 is DFQATT and CDR2 is SNEGSKA (reference sequence). With 0 bases removed from V and 7 bases from J, the gap between germline ends came to 9 bases. The CDR3 is CSARDGSREAFF. The DNA of the CDR3 is TGCAGTGCTAGAGATGGGAGTCGTGAAGCTTTCTTT.

This clonotype turned up a few times. The rearrangement uses TRBV20-1 and TRBJ1-1, with D maybe TRBD1 (6 bases). The germline gives CDR1 DFQATT, CDR2 SNEGSKA (reference sequence). The CDR3 spans 13 residues. With 5 bases removed from V and 1 base from J, the gap between germline ends came to 11 bases. This chain's CDR3 is CSAPLTGNTEAFF. The CDR3 region has the DNA TGCAGTGCTCCTCTGACAGGGAACACTGAAGCTTTCTTT.

This clonotype showed up just a few times. The chain combines TRBV3-1 with TRBJ1-2; 7 bases map to TRBD1. This CDR3 is 15 amino acids long. V was clipped by 4 bases and J by 2 bases; unmatched bases: 7. Germline-derived CDR1 and CDR2 are LGHDT and YNNKEL (reference sequence). The CDR3 DNA is TGTGCCAGCAGCCCGTACAGGGGAGGGAACTATGGCTACACCTTC. It specifies CASSPYRGGNYGYTF.

This clonotype occurred a few times. The gene calls are TRBV4-1 and TRBJ1-2; unclear D gene. Germline CDR1 is MGHRA and CDR2 is YSYEKL. This CDR3 region has 15 residues. Trimming left V 1 base short and J 8 bases short, with 17 bases between. The CDR3 loop is CASSQGPLAQEGYTF. The CDR3 region has the DNA TGCGCCAGCAGCCAAGGTCCCCTCGCCCAGGAAGGCTACACCTTC.

The rearrangement joins TRBV12-3 or TRBV12-4 to TRBJ1-1, with 8 bases that match TRBD1. The CDR3 has 12 residues. J was trimmed by 10 bases and V by 3 bases; bases with no gene match: 4. The CDR3 sequence is CASSLAGTGAFF. In DNA form, the CDR3 reads TGTGCCAGCAGTTTGGCCGGGACAGGAGCTTTCTTT.

This chain uses TRBV6-1 with TRBJ1-5; 10 bases agree with TRBD1. J gave up 1 base and V 4 bases, and 1 base lay outside the gene matches. The CDR3 runs to 15 residues. Germline loops: CDR1 MNHNS, CDR2 SASEGT. The CDR3 nucleotides are TGTGCCAGCAGTGGACAGGGGGCAAGCAATCAGCCCCAGCATTTT. Its protein is CASSGQGASNQPQHF.

The V gene is TRBV27, the J gene TRBJ2-1, with a tentative D call TRBD2 (5 bases). The CDR3 sequence is 16 residues long. Germline V gives CDR1 MNHEY, CDR2 SMNVEV (reference sequence). Trimming shortened V by 1 base and J by 4 bases, and 14 bases separated the two germline ends. In DNA form, the CDR3 reads TGTGCCAGCAGTTTATTGGCTAGCCGTTCATACAATGAGCAGTTCTTC. Protein sequence: CASSLLASRSYNEQFF.

This clonotype has at least ten counts. The V call is TRBV10-2, the J call TRBJ1-5; 8 bases are shared with TRBD1. J gave up 7 bases and V 6 bases, and 11 bases lay outside the gene matches. The CDR3 is 15 residues long. Germline V gives CDR1 WSHSY, CDR2 SAAADI. This CDR3 is CASRTGDGFEQPQHF. CDR3 DNA: TGCGCCAGCAGGACAGGGGATGGGTTCGAGCAGCCCCAGCATTTT.

The sample holds a few counts of this clonotype. The chain uses TRBV20-1 and TRBJ1-1; D is perhaps TRBD1 (6 bases). CDR1 is DFQATT, CDR2 SNEGSKA, per germline (reference sequence). The length of the CDR3 is 15 residues. With 0 bases removed from V and 1 base from J, the gap between germline ends came to 12 bases. The CDR3 nucleotides are TGCAGTGCTAGAGATTCGGGGGCGGCGAACACTGAAGCTTTCTTT. Residues: CSARDSGAANTEAFF.

This chain joins TRBV7-9 and TRBJ1-1, with 7 bases lining up with TRBD1. Germline CDR1 SEHNR, CDR2 FQNEAQ (reference sequence). The J segment lost 7 bases and the V segment lost 5 bases, leaving 13 bases of the junction unmatched. The CDR3 extends over 15 amino acids. CDR3 DNA: TGTGCCAGCAGCCCGGGGACAGCTCGGAGTGGTGAAGCTTTCTTT. Protein: CASSPGTARSGEAFF.

This clonotype appeared a few times. This chain connects TRBV7-2 to TRBJ1-3; D remains ambiguous. V was trimmed by 4 bases and J by 0 bases, leaving 13 bases between them. Germline CDR1 SGHTA, CDR2 FQGNSA. The CDR3 runs 16 residues. CDR3 residues: CASSSDPEGSGNTIYF. In DNA, the CDR3 is TGTGCCAGCAGCTCGGACCCTGAGGGCTCTGGAAACACCATATATTTT.

This clonotype was recorded a few times. V gene TRBV20-1 combines with J gene TRBJ1-1; 8 bases are a match to TRBD1. Germline V gene data show CDR1 as DFQATT and CDR2 as SNEGSKA (reference sequence). This CDR3 contains 11 residues. J gave up 10 bases and V 3 bases, and 4 bases lay outside the gene matches. Here the CDR3 DNA reads TGCAGTGCTAGGACAGGGGCGGGAGCTTTCTTT. Translating gives CSARTGAGAFF.

Here the CDR3 DNA reads TGTGCCAGCAGCGCGCCTCTGAAAGGGGGAATCACAGATACGCAGTATTTT. The encoded protein is CASSAPLKGGITDTQYF. This sequence joins TRBV9 and TRBJ2-3, with D possibly being TRBD1 (6 bases). From germline, CDR1 is SGDLS and CDR2 YYNGEE. Trimming cost V 3 bases and J 2 bases, with 19 bases left between them. CDR3 length: 17 residues. The variable domain in full, with the rest retrieved from reference TRBV9 and TRBJ2-3, is DSGVTQTPKHLITATGQRVTLRCSPRSGDLSVYWYQQSLDQGLQFLIQYYNGEERAKGNILERFSAQQFPDLHSELNLSSLELGDSALYFCASSAPLKGGITDTQYFGPGTRLTVL.

As regards this clonotype: A much larger clonotype is one base distant, so this may be a read error. The genes are TRBV4-3 and TRBJ2-3; the match to TRBD1 covers 7 bases. CDR3 size: 15 residues. Germline values: CDR1 LGHNA, CDR2 YSLEER. Trimming cost V 4 bases and J 2 bases; bases outside gene matches: 6. The CDR3 sequence is CASSRETGHTDTQYF. The DNA for the CDR3 is TGCGCCAGCAGCCGAGAGACAGGGCACACAGATACGCAGTATTTT.

The V and J genes are TRBV20-1 and TRBJ1-4, with a tentative D call TRBD1 (5 bases). The CDR3 covers 13 residues. In germline, CDR1 is DFQATT, CDR2 SNEGSKA (reference sequence). The V gene lost 7 bases and the J gene lost 2 bases, with 11 bases spanning the gap. The CDR3 DNA is TGCAGTGTAGAGGGACCCACTAATGAAAAACTGTTTTTT. It translates to CSVEGPTNEKLFF.